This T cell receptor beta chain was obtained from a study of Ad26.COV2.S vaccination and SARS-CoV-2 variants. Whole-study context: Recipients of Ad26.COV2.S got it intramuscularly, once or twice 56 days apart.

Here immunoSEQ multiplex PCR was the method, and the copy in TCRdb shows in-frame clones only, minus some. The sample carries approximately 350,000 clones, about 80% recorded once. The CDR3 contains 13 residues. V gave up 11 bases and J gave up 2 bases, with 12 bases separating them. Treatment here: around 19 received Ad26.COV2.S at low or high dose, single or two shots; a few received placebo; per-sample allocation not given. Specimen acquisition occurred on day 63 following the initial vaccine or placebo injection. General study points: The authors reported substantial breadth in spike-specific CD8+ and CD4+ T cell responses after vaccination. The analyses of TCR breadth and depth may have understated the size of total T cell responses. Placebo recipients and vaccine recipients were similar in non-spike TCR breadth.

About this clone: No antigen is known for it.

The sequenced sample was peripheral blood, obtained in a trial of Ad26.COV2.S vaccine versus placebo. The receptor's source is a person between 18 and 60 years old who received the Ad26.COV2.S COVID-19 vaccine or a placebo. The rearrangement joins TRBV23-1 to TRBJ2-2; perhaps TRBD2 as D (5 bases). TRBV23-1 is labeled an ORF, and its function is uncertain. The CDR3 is CAQRPFNTGELFF. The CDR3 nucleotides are TGCGCCCAGCGGCCGTTCAACACCGGGGAGCTGTTTTTT.